Included here is one TCR beta chain sequence, with context. The antigen is undetermined. The source of the sample is a study of T cell clonotyping in hematopoietic cell transplantation. At the level of the study: Recipients' pretransplant samples followed cytoreduction. Broader study findings: Few recipient clonotypes overlapped donors; over 95% were de novo at given depth. Cells were unsorted, so CD4 and CD8 contributions were not separated.

Time point specified: recipient sample about 28 days before transplant, after cytoreduction. The germline gives CDR1 SGHAT, CDR2 FQNNGV. The CDR3 loop spans 14 amino acids. V lost 4 bases to trimming and J lost 2 bases, with 10 bases between them. Sequencing was performed with immunoSEQ multiplex PCR; in TCRdb, only in-frame clones are kept and a portion is missing. This sample carries some 14,000 clones, approximately 83% of them seen once, and the ten largest clones take more than 15%. This rearrangement joins TRBV11-2 to TRBJ2-3, with a weak D call TRBD1 (6 bases). The clonotype was recovered from a man aged 55 to 70 with acute myeloid leukemia. Some clones in this sample may be carry-over from other donors' samples. The starting material was peripheral blood mononuclear cells, obtained before stem cell transplant. CDR3 loop: CASSSDRLTDTQYF. The CDR3 region has the DNA TGTGCCAGCAGCTCAGACAGGCTCACAGATACGCAGTATTTT.